This passage covers 7 T cell receptor beta chains from one sample sequenced in a study of beta chain features in type 1 diabetes. Expressed TCRB transcripts got sequenced, as all isolated RNA was reverse transcribed. Assay used: immunoSEQ multiplex PCR; TCRdb lists only in-frame clones, some missing. The table includes under 500,000 clones, over 25% detected once. Sequencing used naive CD4+ T cells from blood. Receptors were obtained from a man aged 18 to 29 in good health.

This rearrangement joins TRBV6-5 to TRBJ2-7, with D possibly being TRBD2 (5 bases). Trimming took off 1 base at V and 2 bases at J, with 9 bases between the two ends. The CDR3 consists of 14 residues. Germline-derived CDR1 and CDR2 are MNHEY and SVGAGI. The CDR3 spells CASSYLDYPYEQYF. DNA for the CDR3: TGTGCCAGCAGTTACTTAGACTATCCCTACGAGCAGTACTTC.

Concerning this clone itself: This specimen includes other DNA sequences encoding the same CDR3. This chain uses TRBV19 with TRBJ2-1; unclear D gene. V was pared by 3 bases and J by 4 bases, with 4 bases between. Per germline, CDR1 LNHDA and CDR2 SQIVND (reference sequence). The CDR3 contains 12 residues. This CDR3 is CASSIGYNEQFF. The CDR3, as DNA: TGTGCCAGTAGTATTGGTTACAATGAGCAGTTCTTC.

The chain couples TRBV30 to TRBJ2-7; perhaps TRBD1 as D (6 bases). The V end was cut by 0 bases, the J end by 7 bases, with 16 bases between. Looked up from germline, CDR1 is GTSNPN and CDR2 is SVGIG (reference sequence). The CDR3 runs 14 residues. CDR3 region: CAWSVLLAQGEQYF. Written as DNA, the CDR3 is TGTGCCTGGAGTGTACTACTGGCCCAGGGGGAGCAGTACTTC.

This clone has just a few counts. The J gene is TRBJ2-3, the V gene TRBV29-1, with D possibly TRBD1 on 5 matching bases. Looked up from germline, CDR1 is SQVTM and CDR2 is ANQGSEA. The ends were cut back, 7 bases at V and 0 bases at J, with 11 bases in the middle. The CDR3 is 13 amino acids. CDR3 protein: CSGRTTSTDTQYF. The CDR3 region has the DNA TGCAGCGGCCGGACAACAAGCACAGATACGCAGTATTTT.

This clone was detected only a few times. The gene calls are TRBV30 and TRBJ1-5, with D possibly matching TRBD1 (5 bases). Looked up from germline, CDR1 is GTSNPN and CDR2 is SVGIG (reference sequence). Trimming removed 3 bases from V and 6 bases from J, with 9 bases in between. This CDR3 contains 12 residues. CDR3 region: CAWRDRGQPQHF. The CDR3 DNA reads TGTGCCTGGAGAGACAGAGGTCAGCCCCAGCATTTT.

The genes are TRBV9 and TRBJ2-3, with D hard to call. V was shortened by 4 bases and J by 2 bases, with 11 bases between the two germline ends. This CDR3 contains 14 residues. Germline CDR1 reads SGDLS; CDR2 reads YYNGEE. CDR3 sequence (DNA): TGTGCCAGCAGCCCCCAGACGATCACAGATACGCAGTATTTT. This translates into CASSPQTITDTQYF.

This clone was detected a few times. The V gene is TRBV19, the J gene TRBJ2-1; tentatively, D is TRBD2 (5 bases). Trimming pared 11 bases from V and 3 bases from J, leaving 14 bases between. The CDR3 consists of 13 residues. CDR1 is LNHDA and CDR2 is SQIVND in the germline V gene (reference sequence). This CDR3 reads CASERADYNEQFF. CDR3 bases: TGTGCCTCTGAGCGAGCGGACTACAATGAGCAGTTCTTC.